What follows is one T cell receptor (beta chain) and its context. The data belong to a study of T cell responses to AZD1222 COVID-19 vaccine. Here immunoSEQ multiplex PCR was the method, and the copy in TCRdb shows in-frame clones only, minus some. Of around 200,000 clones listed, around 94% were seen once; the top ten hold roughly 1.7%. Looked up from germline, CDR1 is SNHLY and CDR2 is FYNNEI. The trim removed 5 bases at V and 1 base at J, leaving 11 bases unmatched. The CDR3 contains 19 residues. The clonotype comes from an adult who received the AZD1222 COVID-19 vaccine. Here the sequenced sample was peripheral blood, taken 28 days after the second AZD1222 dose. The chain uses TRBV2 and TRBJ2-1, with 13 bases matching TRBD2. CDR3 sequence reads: CASSLGLAGVQESYNEQFF. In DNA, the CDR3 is TGTGCCAGCAGTCTCGGACTAGCGGGAGTCCAGGAATCCTACAATGAGCAGTTCTTC. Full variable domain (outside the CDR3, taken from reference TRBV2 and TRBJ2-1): EPEVTQTPSHQVTQMGQEVILRCVPISNHLYFYWYRQILGQKVEFLVSFYNNEISEKSEIFDDQFSVERPDGSNFTLKIRSTKLEDSAMYFCASSLGLAGVQESYNEQFFGPGTRLTVL.